Listed here is a single T cell receptor (beta chain). Its specificity is unknown. Survey-level resolution applied to immunoSEQ assay v3.0. Only in-frame clones appear in the TCRdb table, and some are missing; sequencing was by immunoSEQ multiplex PCR. The sample shows about 23,000 clones, over 75% of them seen only once. All participants with HIV were treated in the United States. This specimen belongs to a study of long-term antiretroviral therapy in people with HIV. For the study at large: Initial samples were collected about a decade before the 2015 immediate-ART recommendation.

The germline V gene encodes CDR1 MGHRA and CDR2 YSYEKL. CDR3 length: 15 residues. V dropped 1 base and J dropped 6 bases, with 13 bases sitting between them. Study-wide results and limits: In HIV, the repertoires covered a tighter span of CDR3 lengths than in controls.

The specimen was unsorted PBMCs, collected 0.3 years after starting antiretroviral therapy. The receptor's source is a man between 50 and 59 years old with HIV. The V gene is TRBV4-1, the J gene TRBJ1-5; D is unclear. CDR3 sequence (DNA): TGCGCCAGCAGCCAAGCTCAGGTGATTTCTCAGCCCCAGCATTTT. It encodes CASSQAQVISQPQHF.